Following are 21 T cell receptor beta chains from one sample sequenced in a study of OX40 agonist ivuxolimab in advanced cancers. Generated by immunoSEQ multiplex PCR, the TCRdb table keeps only in-frame clones and is missing some. The table has roughly 18,000 clones, about two thirds seen once. This sample comprised CD4+ or CD8+ T cells sorted from blood, obtained in a trial of the OX40 agonist ivuxolimab. These receptors were collected from an adult with an advanced solid tumor such as melanoma, head and neck, liver or kidney cancer.

The V call is TRBV6-1, the J call TRBJ2-7, with TRBD2 identical over 11 bases. Unmatched junction bases numbered 3, after V lost 8 bases and J lost 3 bases. The CDR3 totals 13 residues. Germline assignment: CDR1 MNHNS and CDR2 SASEGT. CDR3 loop: CASGGLADYEQYF. Written as DNA, the CDR3 is TGTGCCAGCGGGGGACTAGCGGACTACGAGCAGTACTTC.

CDR3 DNA: TGTGCCAGCGGAGACAGGGGGACGGAGACCCAGTACTTC. This translates into CASGDRGTETQYF. The chain joins TRBV9 to TRBJ2-5, with 9 bases lining up with TRBD1. CDR1 is SGDLS and CDR2 is YYNGEE in the germline V gene. The CDR3 loop spans 13 amino acids. Losses at the gene ends were 7 bases for V and 5 bases for J; bases not matched to a gene: 6.

The rearrangement links TRBV15 to TRBJ2-5, with D tentatively TRBD2 (6 bases). Trimming pared 2 bases from V and 3 bases from J, leaving 22 bases between. This CDR3 region has 18 residues. Per germline, CDR1 LNHNV and CDR2 YYDKDF (reference sequence). This chain's CDR3 is CATSRLASSVSEEETQYF. The CDR3 DNA reads as TGTGCCACCAGCAGACTGGCTTCTAGCGTTAGCGAGGAAGAGACCCAGTACTTC. Looking up the rest from reference TRBV15 and TRBJ2-5 gives the full variable domain: DAMVIQNPRYQVTQFGKPVTLSCSQTLNHNVMYWYQQKSSQAPKLLFHYYDKDFNNEADTPDNFQSRRPNTSFCFLDIRSPGLGDTAMYLCATSRLASSVSEEETQYFGPGTRLLVL.

V gene TRBV19 combines with J gene TRBJ1-3, with 8 bases identical to TRBD1. The CDR3 runs to 14 residues. Trimming removed 5 bases from V and 5 bases from J; junction bases left unmatched: 5. Looked up from germline, CDR1 is LNHDA and CDR2 is SQIVND (reference sequence). The CDR3 DNA reads TGTGCCAGTAGTCCCGGACAGGGAAGAAACACCATATATTTT. As protein: CASSPGQGRNTIYF. The entire variable domain, with the rest obtained from reference TRBV19 and TRBJ1-3, is as follows: DGGITQSPKYLFRKEGQNVTLSCEQNLNHDAMYWYRQDPGQGLRLIYYSQIVNDFQKGDIAEGYSVSREKKESFPLTVTSAQKNPTAFYLCASSPGQGRNTIYFGEGSWLTVV.

This clone has just a few counts. V usage is TRBV7-9 and J usage is TRBJ2-5, with TRBD2 identical over 8 bases. Germline V CDR1 and CDR2: SEHNR, FQNEAQ (reference sequence). The CDR3 is 16 amino acids. V lost 5 bases and J lost 5; bases outside the gene matches: 13. CDR3 nucleotides: TGTGCCAGCAGCCCAGATAGAGCGGGAGCCTTGGAGACCCAGTACTTC. Its protein is CASSPDRAGALETQYF.

V gene TRBV10-3 combines with J gene TRBJ2-7; 7 bases agree with TRBD1. V dropped 11 bases and J dropped 4; count of bases not matched to a gene: 11. The germline V gene encodes CDR1 ENHRY and CDR2 SYGVKD. The CDR3 sequence is 13 residues long. The CDR3 is CAARPGTAYEQYF. Written as DNA, the CDR3 is TGTGCCGCTCGCCCCGGGACAGCTTACGAGCAGTACTTC.

Only a few counts were recorded for this clone. This chain links TRBV7-2 with TRBJ2-3, with D tentatively TRBD2 (5 bases). Trimming pared 1 base from V and 1 base from J, leaving 6 bases between. CDR3 size: 14 residues. Germline V gene data show CDR1 as SGHTA and CDR2 as FQGNSA. In DNA, the CDR3 is TGTGCCAGCAGCTTAGGTAGCGGCACAGATACGCAGTATTTT. Amino acids: CASSLGSGTDTQYF.

CDR3 sequence reads: CASNPQGQGPIAKNIQYF. The CDR3 DNA reads TGTGCCAGCAATCCCCAGGGCCAGGGGCCCATAGCCAAAAACATTCAGTACTTC. The V gene is TRBV19, the J gene TRBJ2-4; the D gene is possibly TRBD1 (6 bases). This CDR3 region has 18 residues. V was shortened by 9 bases and J by 0 bases, with 24 bases between the two germline ends. Germline assignment: CDR1 LNHDA and CDR2 SQIVND (reference sequence).

The rearrangement uses TRBV23-1 and TRBJ1-4; 8 bases fit TRBD1. TRBV23-1 is an ORF; its function is uncertain. This CDR3 has 17 residues. Trimming took 3 bases from V and 0 from J; bases not matched to a gene: 6. In DNA, the CDR3 is TGCGCCAGCAGTCATTCGGGACAGGCATCAACTAATGAAAAACTGTTTTTT. Its translation: CASSHSGQASTNEKLFF.

V is TRBV28 and J is TRBJ1-2; D ambiguous. Trimming shortened V by 4 bases and J by 9 bases, and 15 bases separated the two germline ends. CDR1 is MDHEN, CDR2 SYDVKM, per germline. This CDR3 region has 13 residues. Here the CDR3 reads CASSSPVRGSYTF. DNA of the CDR3: TGTGCCAGCAGTTCCCCGGTTCGGGGTAGCTACACCTTC.

This clone appeared a single time. This chain joins TRBV19 and TRBJ1-3; 11 nucleotides align to TRBD1. Trimming took 5 bases from V and 0 from J; bases not matched to a gene: 6. The CDR3 has 17 residues. CDR1 and CDR2 (germline): LNHDA, SQIVND (reference sequence). The CDR3: CASSPGTGGRSGNTIYF. Written as DNA, the CDR3 is TGTGCCAGTAGTCCAGGGACAGGGGGACGCTCTGGAAACACCATATATTTT.

The rearrangement joins TRBV29-1 to TRBJ2-7; weak D call: TRBD2 (5 bases). Trimming cost V 2 bases and J 2 bases, with 7 bases left between them. CDR3 length equals 12 residues. Per germline, CDR1 SQVTM and CDR2 ANQGSEA. The CDR3 coding sequence is TGCAGCGTTGAACTAGCAACCTACGAGCAGTACTTC. It yields the protein CSVELATYEQYF.

This clone is judged medium-sized. The chain employs TRBV28 and TRBJ1-1; D gene ambiguous. V was clipped by 2 bases and J by 4 bases, with 8 bases between them. Germline assignment: CDR1 MDHEN and CDR2 SYDVKM. This CDR3 has 13 residues. The CDR3 loop is CASSLRVRTEAFF. Written as DNA, the CDR3 is TGTGCCAGCAGTTTAAGGGTCCGCACTGAAGCTTTCTTT.

This chain connects TRBV27 to TRBJ2-3, with 9 bases that match TRBD2. The CDR3 covers 14 residues. Trimming took 7 bases from V and 2 from J; bases not matched to a gene: 4. Germline-derived CDR1 and CDR2 are MNHEY and SMNVEV (reference sequence). The DNA for the CDR3 is TGTGCCAGCACAGCGGGAGGAGTCACAGATACGCAGTATTTT. Its translation: CASTAGGVTDTQYF.

The chain couples TRBV19 to TRBJ2-5; D remains unclear. Looked up from germline, CDR1 is LNHDA and CDR2 is SQIVND (reference sequence). This CDR3 is built from 13 residues. Trimming left V 6 bases short and J 5 bases short, with 13 bases between. CDR3 protein: CASRARVSETQYF. The DNA of the CDR3 is TGTGCCAGTAGGGCGCGCGTTTCTGAGACCCAGTACTTC. Supplemented by reference TRBV19 and TRBJ2-5, the full variable domain reads DGGITQSPKYLFRKEGQNVTLSCEQNLNHDAMYWYRQDPGQGLRLIYYSQIVNDFQKGDIAEGYSVSREKKESFPLTVTSAQKNPTAFYLCASRARVSETQYFGPGTRLLVL.

The chain carries TRBV4-1 and TRBJ1-1; D unclear. Germline values: CDR1 MGHRA, CDR2 YSYEKL. The CDR3 is 14 amino acids. The germline V and J ends were trimmed by 1 base and 0 bases, with 6 bases remaining between them. The CDR3 protein is CASSQGSLNTEAFF. The CDR3 DNA sequence: TGCGCCAGCAGCCAAGGGTCCCTGAACACTGAAGCTTTCTTT.

V usage is TRBV19 and J usage is TRBJ2-1, with TRBD2 matching over 7 bases. This CDR3 comprises 16 residues. The J segment lost 2 bases and the V segment lost 1 base, leaving 5 bases of the junction unmatched. CDR1 and CDR2 from the germline V gene are LNHDA and SQIVND (reference sequence). The CDR3 spells CASSIAGGLAYNEQFF. DNA for the CDR3: TGTGCCAGTAGTATAGCGGGAGGCCTCGCCTACAATGAGCAGTTCTTC. The whole variable domain, filled in from reference TRBV19 and TRBJ2-1, reads DGGITQSPKYLFRKEGQNVTLSCEQNLNHDAMYWYRQDPGQGLRLIYYSQIVNDFQKGDIAEGYSVSREKKESFPLTVTSAQKNPTAFYLCASSIAGGLAYNEQFFGPGTRLTVL.

This rearrangement joins TRBV6-5 to TRBJ1-1; 8 bases fit TRBD1. Germline V CDR1 and CDR2: MNHEY, SVGAGI. With 0 bases clipped from V and 1 base from J, the junction kept 4 bases outside the gene matches. CDR3 length: 16 amino acids. Here the CDR3 reads CASSYSYDRGNTEAFF. The CDR3 nucleotides read TGTGCCAGCAGTTACTCCTACGACAGGGGGAACACTGAAGCTTTCTTT.

The table lists this clone with a count of one. This chain links TRBV2 with TRBJ2-7, with 9 bases lining up with TRBD2. Per germline, CDR1 SNHLY and CDR2 FYNNEI. The CDR3 has 12 residues. CDR3 in amino acids: CATLKAGGEQYF. CDR3 nucleotides: TGTGCGACCTTGAAAGCGGGAGGCGAGCAGTACTTC.

The rearrangement joins TRBV5-7 to TRBJ2-7; D is perhaps TRBD1 (6 bases). TRBV5-7 is known as an ORF, though its function is uncertain. There are 13 residues in the CDR3. V gave up 7 bases and J gave up 3 bases, with 14 bases separating them. The CDR3 loop reads CASQGQWHYEQYF. CDR3 DNA: TGTGCCAGCCAAGGACAGTGGCACTACGAGCAGTACTTC.

A note on this clone: This sample also contains other DNA sequences that code for the same CDR3. The chain uses TRBV10-3 and TRBJ2-5; D remains ambiguous. The CDR3 sequence is 14 residues long. Germline V gene lookup returns CDR1 ENHRY and CDR2 SYGVKD. The V and J ends lost 10 bases and 0 bases respectively, with 15 bases between them. CDR3 in amino acids: CATSGGRYQETQYF. The DNA for the CDR3 is TGTGCCACCTCTGGCGGCAGGTACCAAGAGACCCAGTACTTC.